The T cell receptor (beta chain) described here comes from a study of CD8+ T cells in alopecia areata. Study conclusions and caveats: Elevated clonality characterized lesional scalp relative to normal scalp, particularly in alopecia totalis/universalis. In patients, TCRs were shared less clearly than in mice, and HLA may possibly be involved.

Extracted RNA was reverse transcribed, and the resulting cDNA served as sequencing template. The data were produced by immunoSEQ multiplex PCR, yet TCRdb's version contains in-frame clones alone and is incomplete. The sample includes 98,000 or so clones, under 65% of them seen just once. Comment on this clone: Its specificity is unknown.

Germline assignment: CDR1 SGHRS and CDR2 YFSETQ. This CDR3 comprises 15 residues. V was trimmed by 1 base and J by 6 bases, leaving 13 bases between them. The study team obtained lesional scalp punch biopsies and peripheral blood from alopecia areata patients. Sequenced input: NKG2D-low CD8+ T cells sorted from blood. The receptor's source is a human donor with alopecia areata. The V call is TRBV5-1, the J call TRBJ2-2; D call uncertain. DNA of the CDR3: TGCGCCAGCAGCTTGATCGGTGGGTCAGCCGGGGAGCTGTTTTTT. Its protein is CASSLIGGSAGELFF. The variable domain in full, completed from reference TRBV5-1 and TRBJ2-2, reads KAGVTQTPRYLIKTRGQQVTLSCSPISGHRSVSWYQQTPGQGLQFLFEYFSETQRNKGNFPGRFSGRQFSNSRSEMNVSTLELGDSALYLCASSLIGGSAGELFFGEGSRLTVL.